This T cell receptor beta chain is drawn from a study of metastatic and nonmetastatic thyroid tumors (dated by TCRdb to about 2020). In the study overall: Repertoires were compared across peripheral blood and tumor or nodule tissue samples from malignant and benign thyroid patients. What the research found in general, with its limitations: In both blood and tumor samples, malignant tumors were reported to have significantly higher TCR beta diversity than benign nodules.

Library creation used PCR. Reads for this sample came from an Illumina HiSeq 4000. High-throughput sequencing was used to profile the CDR3 region of the TCR beta-chain in every patient. As for how the authors treated the data: Drawing on CDR3 differences between clinicopathological groups, the researchers built a classifier meant to tell apart patients with distant-metastatic papillary thyroid cancer. Repertoire diversity was assessed with the Shannon index, and tumor-blood repertoire similarity with the Morisita-Horn index. TCRdb handled the public reads itself, with Q25 trimming in fastp and clone calling in MiXCR, and kept productive beta chains. The V and J calls shown here were made by TCRdb, not taken from the authors' results. The sample table holds several thousand clones, of which just under 30% were seen once. The biggest ten clones account for more than 25% of the sample. None of the patients had been given any treatment before thyroid surgery. Patient clinical samples collected from the early 2010s to the late 2010s were retrospectively analysed using T-cell receptor beta sequencing.

Points on this clone: No antigen is known for it. Base quality data are lacking; no much larger clone is found one base away.

The CDR3 holds 14 amino acids from the cysteine to the phenylalanine. Of all the DNA, just the CDR3 is kept, 42 bases in frame from base 1. Per the germline V gene, SGHRS is the CDR1 and YFSETQ is the CDR2. V is pared back by 5 bases and J by 3 bases, with 13 bases lying between the germline termini. The receptor was derived from a female donor with papillary thyroid cancer or a benign thyroid nodule (not recorded which). Some clones in this sample may be carry-over from other donors' samples. The V and J genes are TRBV5-1 and TRBJ2-3; 6 matching bases give a weak D call of TRBD1. Specimen: tumor tissue. The CDR3 region: CASSRATGTDTQYF. Here is the DNA: TGCGCCAGCAGTCGGGCCACAGGGACAGATACGCAGTATTTT.